These 28 T cell receptor beta chains were sequenced from one sample in a study of T cell responses to AZD1222 COVID-19 vaccine. Generated by immunoSEQ multiplex PCR, the TCRdb table keeps only in-frame clones and is missing some. The sample contains 99,000 or so clones, over 70% of which appear only once. Sample: peripheral blood, taken on day 0 of AZD1222 vaccination. These receptor sequences come from an adult in good health.

This clone was observed a single time. The J gene is TRBJ2-7, the V gene TRBV4-1; D is unresolved. Germline V gene data show CDR1 as MGHRA and CDR2 as YSYEKL. The CDR3 sequence is 14 residues long. Deletions cut 0 bases from V and 5 bases from J, with 11 bases between. In nucleotides, the CDR3 is TGCGCCAGCAGCCAAGAGGTGGCGACCAACGAGCAGTACTTC. Amino acids: CASSQEVATNEQYF.

The V gene is TRBV12-3 or TRBV12-4, the J gene TRBJ1-1; D is undetermined. The V end was cut by 2 bases, the J end by 4 bases, with 8 bases between. The CDR3 is 13 amino acids. CDR3 coding DNA: TGTGCCAGCAGTTTACGAAGCGGCACTGAAGCTTTCTTT. This encodes CASSLRSGTEAFF.

This CDR3 reads CAISEVKGTGYTF. In DNA, the CDR3 is TGTGCCATCAGTGAGGTTAAGGGGACCGGCTACACCTTC. This chain links TRBV10-3 with TRBJ1-2, with D maybe TRBD1 (5 bases). The CDR3 extends over 13 amino acids. CDR1 is ENHRY and CDR2 is SYGVKD in the germline V gene. The V end lost 2 bases, the J end lost 8 bases, and 12 bases lay between the germline ends.

About this clone: The junction departs from the called germline gene at one end, perhaps through a read error. The chain joins TRBV27 to TRBJ1-5; TRBD1 agrees at 9 bases. From germline, CDR1 is MNHEY and CDR2 SMNVEV (reference sequence). The CDR3 extends over 16 amino acids. The CDR3 loop is CASSLSGQGGRQPQHF. Here the CDR3 DNA reads TGTGCCAGCAGTCTATCGGGACAGGGAGGACGTCAGCCCCAGCATTTT.

This clone was observed a single time. This chain joins TRBV30 and TRBJ1-1; no clear D gene. Germline V gene lookup returns CDR1 GTSNPN and CDR2 SVGIG (reference sequence). Trimming took 4 bases from V and 5 from J, leaving 17 bases between them. The CDR3 has 14 amino acids. DNA for the CDR3: TGTGCCTGGAAGGAGGTTGGAAGGGAGACTGAAGCTTTCTTT. Protein: CAWKEVGRETEAFF.

This chain connects TRBV6-5 to TRBJ1-1, with a tentative D call TRBD1 (6 bases). The ends were cut back, 6 bases at V and 11 bases at J, with 22 bases in the middle. The CDR3 loop spans 14 amino acids. The V gene's germline CDR1 is MNHEY and CDR2 SVGAGI. The CDR3 nucleotides are TGTGCCAGCAGCCTATATACAGGAGAGGGGGGTGCTTTCTTT. Its protein is CASSLYTGEGGAFF.

V usage is TRBV28 and J usage is TRBJ1-2, with unresolved D. Germline CDR1 MDHEN, CDR2 SYDVKM. V lost 3 bases to trimming and J lost 6 bases, with 14 bases between them. This CDR3 region has 14 residues. The CDR3 here is CASSFVATPDGYTF. CDR3 bases: TGTGCCAGCAGTTTCGTGGCGACTCCGGATGGCTACACCTTC.

J is TRBJ2-3 and V is TRBV4-3; unclear D gene. The CDR3 loop spans 14 amino acids. The germline gives CDR1 LGHNA, CDR2 YSLEER. V lost 2 bases and J lost 2, with 8 bases in between. The chain's CDR3 is CASSQLGFTDTQYF. CDR3 sequence (DNA): TGCGCCAGCAGCCAACTAGGATTCACAGATACGCAGTATTTT.

The table lists this clone with a few counts. This rearrangement joins TRBV7-7 to TRBJ2-2; TRBD2 aligns across 9 bases. Losses at the gene ends were 7 bases for V and 2 bases for J; bases not matched to a gene: 5. The V gene's germline CDR1 is SSHAT and CDR2 FNYEAQ (reference sequence). This CDR3 spans 15 amino acids. CDR3 sequence (DNA): TGTGCCAGCACCTTGCGGGAGGGAAACACCGGGGAGCTGTTTTTT. Protein sequence: CASTLREGNTGELFF.

This chain links TRBV15 with TRBJ1-4; no clear D. The CDR3 sequence is 16 residues long. Germline-derived CDR1 and CDR2 are LNHNV and YYDKDF (reference sequence). V was trimmed by 0 bases and J by 0 bases, leaving 8 bases between them. CDR3 sequence reads: CATSRDQWATNEKLFF. For the CDR3, the DNA is TGTGCCACCAGCAGAGATCAGTGGGCAACTAATGAAAAACTGTTTTTT.

This clone was seen a single time. One end of the junction fails to match germline, which may point to a read error. The chain uses TRBV16 and TRBJ1-4; D unresolved. From germline, CDR1 is KGHSY and CDR2 FQNENV. The CDR3 sequence is 17 residues long. As DNA, the CDR3 is TGTGCCAGCAGCCACCTCCGAGCAAAGGTTGATAATAAAAAACTGTTTTTT. It translates to CASSHLRAKVDNKKLFF.

This chain uses TRBV28 with TRBJ2-5, with 8 positions matching TRBD1. Unmatched junction bases numbered 16, after V lost 5 bases and J lost 5 bases. Looked up from germline, CDR1 is MDHEN and CDR2 is SYDVKM. The CDR3 loop spans 17 amino acids. The CDR3 DNA reads as TGTGCCAGCAGTCCGCCCGGGGCAGGGGGCTTTGTTGAGACCCAGTACTTC. Translation gives CASSPPGAGGFVETQYF.

Written as DNA, the CDR3 is TGTGCCAGCAGCCAGTTTCTGGGGGTGGATGGCTACACCTTC. This sequence encodes CASSQFLGVDGYTF. The chain couples TRBV3-1 (or the pseudogene TRBV3-2) to TRBJ1-2, with D tentatively TRBD1 (5 bases). Trimming shortened V by 3 bases and J by 6 bases, and 14 bases separated the two germline ends. CDR1 and CDR2 from the germline V gene are LGHDT and YNNKEL (reference sequence). The CDR3 has 14 amino acids.

This rearrangement joins TRBV28 to TRBJ2-1; tentative D call: TRBD2 (6 bases). V shed 3 bases and J shed 0 bases, with 9 bases lying between them. CDR1 and CDR2 (germline): MDHEN, SYDVKM. This CDR3 comprises 15 residues. The CDR3 region has the DNA TGTGCCAGCAGTTTGGACGGGAGCTCCTACAATGAGCAGTTCTTC. Translating gives CASSLDGSSYNEQFF.

The gene calls are TRBV5-4 and TRBJ1-1, with D possibly being TRBD1 (5 bases). Germline CDR1 reads SGHNT; CDR2 reads YYREEE (reference sequence). Deletions cut 2 bases from V and 0 bases from J, with 8 bases between. This CDR3 spans 14 amino acids. CDR3 amino acids: CASSFGGMNTEAFF. DNA for the CDR3: TGTGCCAGCAGCTTCGGGGGAATGAACACTGAAGCTTTCTTT.

The rearrangement joins TRBV24-1 to TRBJ2-2; perhaps TRBD2 as D (5 bases). CDR3 length: 14 residues. With 3 bases removed from V and 5 bases from J, the gap between germline ends came to 9 bases. Germline lookup yields CDR1 KGHDR and CDR2 SFDVKD. This CDR3 is CATSDPRLTGELFF. The CDR3 DNA reads TGTGCCACCAGTGATCCACGACTAACCGGGGAGCTGTTTTTT.

This chain uses TRBV10-3 with TRBJ1-1; D might be TRBD1 (6 bases). Germline CDR1 and CDR2: ENHRY and SYGVKD. Trimming left V 3 bases short and J 5 bases short, with 13 bases between. The CDR3 spans 14 residues. This chain's CDR3 is CAISEGGRRTEAFF. For the CDR3, the DNA is TGTGCCATCAGTGAAGGGGGAAGAAGGACTGAAGCTTTCTTT.

For this clone: Additional DNA sequences in this sample encode the identical CDR3. The chain recombines TRBV7-9 with TRBJ2-7; the D gene is possibly TRBD1 (6 bases). The CDR3 sequence is 13 residues long. Deletions cut 5 bases from V and 3 bases from J, with 11 bases between. Germline CDR1 is SEHNR and CDR2 is FQNEAQ (reference sequence). The CDR3 spells CASSLGTLYEQYF. CDR3 bases: TGTGCCAGCAGCCTCGGGACACTCTACGAGCAGTACTTC.

In its sample, this clone was seen a few times. At the DNA level, this CDR3 is encoded by other sequences in the same sample as well. The V and J genes are TRBV11-2 and TRBJ2-1; D is unresolved. This CDR3 has 15 residues. V dropped 1 base and J dropped 0 bases, with 7 bases sitting between them. From germline, CDR1 is SGHAT and CDR2 FQNNGV. CDR3 residues: CASSLGLSSYNEQFF. CDR3 bases: TGTGCCAGCAGCTTAGGTCTGAGCTCCTACAATGAGCAGTTCTTC.

The chain links TRBV18 to TRBJ2-7, with D perhaps TRBD2 (7 bases). Germline assignment: CDR1 KGHSH and CDR2 LQKENI. V was clipped by 1 base and J by 7 bases, with 14 bases between them. The CDR3 spans 14 residues. The CDR3 loop is CASSPQGGLWEQYF. In nucleotides, the CDR3 is TGTGCCAGCTCACCACAGGGGGGGTTATGGGAGCAGTACTTC.

This clone was seen only a few times. The chain employs TRBV2 and TRBJ2-1, with TRBD2 as a possible D gene (5 bases). The CDR3 runs to 16 residues. In germline, CDR1 is SNHLY, CDR2 FYNNEI. Trimming removed 4 bases at V and 7 bases at J, with 20 bases between. CDR3 region: CASSGALTRVSNEQFF. CDR3 DNA sequence: TGTGCCAGCAGTGGCGCTTTAACTAGGGTTTCAAATGAGCAGTTCTTC. Full variable domain (outside the CDR3, taken from reference TRBV2 and TRBJ2-1): EPEVTQTPSHQVTQMGQEVILRCVPISNHLYFYWYRQILGQKVEFLVSFYNNEISEKSEIFDDQFSVERPDGSNFTLKIRSTKLEDSAMYFCASSGALTRVSNEQFFGPGTRLTVL.

This chain connects TRBV15 to TRBJ2-5; D gene uncertain. V was trimmed by 1 base and J by 9 bases, leaving 12 bases between them. Germline lookup yields CDR1 LNHNV and CDR2 YYDKDF (reference sequence). CDR3 size: 13 residues. This CDR3 is CATSRVSYGPQYF. For the CDR3, the DNA is TGTGCCACCAGCAGAGTTTCTTACGGACCCCAGTACTTC.

This rearrangement joins TRBV28 to TRBJ2-7, with D possibly being TRBD1 or TRBD2 (6 bases each). This CDR3 contains 13 residues. Trimming removed 1 base from V and 5 bases from J, with 9 bases in between. The germline V gene has CDR1 MDHEN and CDR2 SYDVKM. CDR3 region: CASSLYGGNEQYF. The CDR3 DNA is TGTGCCAGCAGTTTATACGGGGGCAACGAGCAGTACTTC.

J is TRBJ2-5 and V is TRBV7-6; D gene uncertain. CDR1 SGHVS and CDR2 FNYEAQ come from the germline V gene. Trimming removed 3 bases from V and 0 bases from J, with 5 bases in between. The CDR3 length is 13 residues. The CDR3 sequence is CASSFGYQETQYF. CDR3 nucleotide sequence: TGTGCCAGCAGCTTTGGATACCAAGAGACCCAGTACTTC.

CDR3 in amino acids: CASSYQGNRSPLHF. The CDR3 nucleotides are TGTGCCAGCAGTTATCAGGGGAATCGGTCACCCCTCCACTTT. The chain links TRBV7-9 to TRBJ1-6; tentative D call: TRBD1 (6 bases). The CDR3 runs 14 residues. The germline gives CDR1 SEHNR, CDR2 FQNEAQ (reference sequence). V gave up 6 bases and J gave up 10 bases, with 16 bases separating them. The whole variable domain, filled in from reference TRBV7-9 and TRBJ1-6, reads DTGVSQNPRHKITKRGQNVTFRCDPISEHNRLYWYRQTLGQGPEFLTYFQNEAQLEKSRLLSDRFSAERPKGSFSTLEIQRTEQGDSAMYLCASSYQGNRSPLHFGNGTRLTVT.

The rearrangement uses TRBV6-6 and TRBJ1-2; no firm D call. The V and J ends lost 5 bases and 9 bases respectively, with 10 bases between them. Germline V gene lookup returns CDR1 MNHNY and CDR2 SVGAGI (reference sequence). This CDR3 region has 11 residues. The CDR3 is CASSARLSYTF. In DNA form, the CDR3 reads TGTGCCAGCAGTGCGCGTTTAAGCTACACCTTC.

The rearrangement links TRBV5-1 to TRBJ2-7; D ambiguous. The CDR3 extends over 14 amino acids. Per germline, CDR1 SGHRS and CDR2 YFSETQ. Trimming took off 1 base at V and 2 bases at J, with 10 bases between the two ends. The CDR3 bases are TGCGCCAGCAGCTTGATGAGCTCGGCCTACGAGCAGTACTTC. Translation: CASSLMSSAYEQYF.

The rearrangement uses TRBV15 and TRBJ1-1; 11 bases map to TRBD1. With V trimmed by 1 base and J by 5 bases, 9 bases remained unmatched. In germline, CDR1 is LNHNV, CDR2 YYDKDF (reference sequence). The CDR3 extends over 17 amino acids. In nucleotides, the CDR3 is TGTGCCACCAGCAGAGCTGGGACAGGGGGTAAGCGGACTGAAGCTTTCTTT. This sequence encodes CATSRAGTGGKRTEAFF.